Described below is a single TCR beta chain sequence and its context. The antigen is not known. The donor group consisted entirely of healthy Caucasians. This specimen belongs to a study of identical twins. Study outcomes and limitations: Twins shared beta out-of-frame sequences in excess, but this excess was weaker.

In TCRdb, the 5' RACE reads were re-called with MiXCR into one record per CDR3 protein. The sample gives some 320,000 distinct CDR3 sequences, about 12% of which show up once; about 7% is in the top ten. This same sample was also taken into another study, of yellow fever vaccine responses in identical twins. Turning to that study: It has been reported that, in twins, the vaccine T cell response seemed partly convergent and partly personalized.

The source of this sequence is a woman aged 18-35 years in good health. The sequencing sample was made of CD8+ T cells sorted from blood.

The CDR3 protein is CATSDLAGEVDTQYF. CDR3 bases: TGTGCCACCAGTGACCTAGCGGGAGAGGTAGATACGCAGTATTTT. This chain uses TRBV24-1 with TRBJ2-3; 10 positions match TRBD2. The CDR3 totals 15 residues. V was pared by 4 bases and J by 5 bases, with 5 bases of the junction left unmatched. CDR1 and CDR2 from the germline V gene are KGHDR and SFDVKD.